This TCR beta chain was sequenced in a study of technical replicates of blood from a few donors. Repertoires were generated with immunoSEQ multiplex PCR, while TCRdb's copy carries only in-frame clones and drops some. The sample holds tens of thousands of clones, 90% to 97% seen once. From germline, CDR1 is SEHNR and CDR2 FQNEAQ (reference sequence). This CDR3 has 13 residues. J lost 5 bases, V lost 7 bases, and 5 bases had no gene match. Source material: T cells isolated from PBMCs. The TCR originated in a human donor in good health. The rearrangement joins TRBV7-9 to TRBJ2-7, with TRBD2 matching 10 bases. CDR3 nucleotides: TGTGCCAGCATACTAGCGGGGATCGACGAGCAGTACTTC. Translation: CASILAGIDEQYF.